These T cell receptor beta chains were read from a single sample in a study of cytomegalovirus exposure and HLA in healthy donors. TCRdb's copy holds only in-frame clones and misses some; the assay was immunoSEQ multiplex PCR. Of some 150,000 clones in the sample, about 95% are singletons; the top ten hold less than 2%. Sample: PBMCs. The receptors come from a man aged 18 to 35 in good health and CMV-seropositive. The CDR3 runs from the conserved cysteine through the conserved F or W.

j_call v_call cdr3_aa
TRBJ1-5 TRBV19 CASSILRDSNQPQHF
TRBJ2-1 TRBV6-1 CAISLQGGYYNEQFF
TRBJ2-7 TRBV28 CASSLSPLYEQYF
TRBJ2-5 TRBV27 CASSFLRQGAGETQYF
TRBJ1-4 TRBV28 CASSRGGENEKLFF
TRBJ2-2 TRBV27 CASTLLTSGSYFTGELFF
TRBJ2-4 TRBV28 CASSIQGSLAKNIQYF
TRBJ2-1 TRBV7-9 CASSLGYSAGGLYNEQFF
TRBJ2-1 TRBV27 CASSLGAAGGYNEQFF
TRBJ2-2 TRBV9 CASSKGTEDTGELFF
TRBJ1-3 TRBV5-1 CASSFSGTGGTGNTIYF
TRBJ1-1 TRBV9 CASSVAGLVSEAFF
TRBJ2-3 TRBV2 CASSESGTSGFGDTQYF
TRBJ1-2 TRBV4-1 CASSQVPAVEFNYGYTF
TRBJ2-7 TRBV13 CASSPGVAAIYEQYF
TRBJ2-5 TRBV5-1 CASSLEDLGTAQYF
TRBJ1-4 TRBV6-1 CASSELMGELFF
TRBJ1-6 TRBV2 CASSLQTSNSPLHF
TRBJ2-7 TRBV19 CASSIAGEISEQYF
TRBJ1-5 TRBV19 CASNQGQGAREQPQHF
TRBJ2-3 TRBV18 CASSPLQGVRDTQYF
TRBJ1-2 TRBV2 CASSSDSNYGYTF
TRBJ2-3 TRBV2 CASRDWTSGTDTQYF
TRBJ2-3 TRBV15 CATSRGGDTQYF
TRBJ2-2 TRBV2 CASSAIGSEAGELFF
TRBJ2-1 TRBV7-8 CASSFDPGLAEKSSYNEQFF
TRBJ2-2 TRBV7-6 CASSPRTSGRGTGELFF
TRBJ2-6 TRBV7-8 CASTTLTGTGPKVGLVANVLTF
TRBJ2-7 TRBV25-1 CASRRGQGSSEQYF
TRBJ1-1 TRBV5-1 CASSRLTGMNTEAFF
TRBJ2-1 TRBV6-1 CASSELDSRYNEQFF
TRBJ1-3 TRBV2 CASRNRHSGNTIYF
TRBJ2-4 TRBV2 CASSEAPSGIQYF
TRBJ2-1 TRBV7-9 CASSTSGTSYNEQFF
TRBJ1-2 TRBV15 CATSGGGRNYGYTF
TRBJ1-2 TRBV30 CAWRGQTNYGYTF
TRBJ2-7 TRBV14 CASSQILAGVYEQYF
TRBJ1-1 TRBV5-4 CASSFGNTEAFF
TRBJ2-1 TRBV28 CASFGKGRNSYNEQFF
TRBJ1-1 TRBV9 CASSPRGDTEAFF
TRBJ2-1 TRBV19 CASGRNEQFF
TRBJ2-3 TRBV27 CASSFQNTDTQYF
TRBJ2-1 TRBV2 CASSEFGGRFNEQFF
TRBJ2-7 TRBV28 CASSLGTGSSYEQYF
TRBJ2-1 TRBV9 CASSVRLAGPYNEQFF
TRBJ2-3 TRBV14 CASSQGQGGTTDTQYF
TRBJ1-1 TRBV27 CASSSGRMARDTEAFF
TRBJ2-7 TRBV6-6 CASSYSPEMDEQYF